This entry features one TCR beta chain sequence. Its target is not known. Unmatched junction bases numbered 10, after V lost 4 bases and J lost 4 bases. The CDR3 loop spans 16 amino acids. Germline CDR1 LNHDA, CDR2 SQIVND (reference sequence). Primers included in the PCR were 60 Vbeta and 13 Jbeta primers. The assay was immunoSEQ multiplex PCR, and TCRdb's table has in-frame clones only and misses some. The sample shows about 170,000 clones, 84% of them seen only once. The data are from a study of cytomegalovirus exposure and HLA in healthy donors. Whole-study findings and limits: The study flagged 150 to 200 TCR beta chains as cytomegalovirus-associated.

This receptor was identified in a boy younger than 10 in good health and CMV-seronegative. The sequenced sample consisted of PBMCs. J is TRBJ2-5 and V is TRBV19; TRBD2 aligns across 9 bases. The CDR3 loop is CASSNSAGGGRETQYF. The CDR3 DNA follows: TGTGCCAGTAGTAATTCAGCGGGGGGAGGTCGAGAGACCCAGTACTTC.